A single sample gave rise to the 29 T cell receptor beta chains below, sequenced in a study of cytomegalovirus exposure and HLA in healthy donors. PCR primers comprised 60 Vbeta and 13 Jbeta primers. Clones were sequenced by immunoSEQ multiplex PCR, and TCRdb holds only the in-frame ones, with some missing. The top ten hold 9% to 14% of the sample, which has about 67,000 clones, 85% to 90% seen once. Material for sequencing was PBMCs. These receptors were collected from a woman aged 25 to 39 in good health and CMV-seropositive.

This clone was seen just once. V usage is TRBV28 and J usage is TRBJ2-1, with D uncertain. Germline CDR1 and CDR2: MDHEN and SYDVKM. V dropped 4 bases and J dropped 2 bases, with 9 bases sitting between them. This CDR3 contains 14 residues. The CDR3 coding sequence is TGTGCCAGCAGTTCGGTTCCTCCCTACAATGAGCAGTTCTTC. Its translation: CASSSVPPYNEQFF.

This chain connects TRBV19 to TRBJ2-1, with D possibly TRBD2 on 6 matching bases. The germline V and J ends were trimmed by 3 bases and 10 bases, with 19 bases remaining between them. The V gene's germline CDR1 is LNHDA and CDR2 SQIVND (reference sequence). This CDR3 region has 15 residues. The DNA for the CDR3 is TGTGCCAGTAGTATTGGGGGGAGTAGTATGGGCGAGCAGTTCTTC. It codes for CASSIGGSSMGEQFF.

The chain is built from TRBV25-1 and TRBJ2-5, with 11 bases matching TRBD2. The CDR3 covers 16 residues. Unmatched junction bases numbered 4, after V lost 1 base and J lost 3 bases. The germline CDR1 and CDR2 sequences are MGHDK and SYGVNS. The CDR3 sequence is CASSEWGLAEEETQYF. DNA for the CDR3: TGTGCCAGCAGTGAATGGGGACTAGCGGAGGAAGAGACCCAGTACTTC.

This clone was detected once. The CDR3 is CASSLLGTGGVTQYF. Here the CDR3 DNA reads TGTGCCAGCAGTTTATTAGGGACAGGGGGGGTGACCCAGTACTTC. This chain joins TRBV28 and TRBJ2-5, with TRBD1 identical over 11 bases. The V and J ends lost 1 base and 7 bases, in that order; junction bases with no gene match: 5. The germline CDR1 and CDR2 sequences are MDHEN and SYDVKM. The CDR3 extends over 15 amino acids.

The CDR3 coding sequence is TGTGCCACCAGCAGAGATTTGGGTTCGGGTCAGCCCCAGCATTTT. Its translation is CATSRDLGSGQPQHF. The chain employs TRBV15 and TRBJ1-5; D unresolved. V lost 0 bases and J 6 bases, leaving 12 bases between the germline ends. Germline V lookup: CDR1 LNHNV, CDR2 YYDKDF (reference sequence). The CDR3 has 15 residues. Together with reference TRBV15 and TRBJ1-5, the CDR3 gives the full variable domain: DAMVIQNPRYQVTQFGKPVTLSCSQTLNHNVMYWYQQKSSQAPKLLFHYYDKDFNNEADTPDNFQSRRPNTSFCFLDIRSPGLGDTAMYLCATSRDLGSGQPQHFGDGTRLSIL.

The rearrangement links TRBV30 to TRBJ1-1, with TRBD1 identical over 8 bases. J was trimmed by 0 bases and V by 2 bases; bases with no gene match: 2. This CDR3 is 14 amino acids long. The V gene's germline CDR1 is GTSNPN and CDR2 SVGIG (reference sequence). The CDR3 nucleotides are TGTGCCTGGAGTCGGGACAGGTTGAACACTGAAGCTTTCTTT. It is translated as CAWSRDRLNTEAFF.

This chain connects TRBV11-2 to TRBJ2-1; 7 bases line up with TRBD1. J gave up 9 bases and V 5 bases, and 13 bases lay outside the gene matches. CDR1 and CDR2 (germline): SGHAT, FQNNGV. This CDR3 spans 15 amino acids. CDR3 sequence: CASSRRQGANSEQFF. DNA of the CDR3: TGTGCCAGCAGCCGCCGACAGGGCGCAAATAGTGAGCAGTTCTTC.

The chain uses TRBV27 and TRBJ2-7; D is ambiguous. The CDR3 runs 13 residues. Trimming shortened V by 5 bases and J by 2 bases, and 10 bases separated the two germline ends. Per germline, CDR1 MNHEY and CDR2 SMNVEV (reference sequence). CDR3 bases: TGTGCCAGCAGTGGCGGCAGAACCTACGAGCAGTACTTC. Translating gives CASSGGRTYEQYF.

The chain employs TRBV4-1 and TRBJ2-7; 9 positions agree with TRBD2. V lost 0 bases, J lost 2 bases, and 2 bases stayed unmatched. The length of the CDR3 is 15 residues. CDR1 is MGHRA, CDR2 YSYEKL, per germline. CDR3 in DNA: TGCGCCAGCAGCCAAGATCTAGCGGGAACCTACGAGCAGTACTTC. Translating it yields CASSQDLAGTYEQYF.

The chain has TRBV7-9 and TRBJ2-1; no clear D. The CDR3 sequence is 11 residues long. Germline CDR1 SEHNR, CDR2 FQNEAQ (reference sequence). Trimming stripped 8 bases from V and 6 bases from J, with 8 bases between. DNA for the CDR3: TGTGCCAGCGGCCACAGCAATGAGCAGTTCTTC. Translating gives CASGHSNEQFF.

This sequence joins TRBV19 and TRBJ1-1, with D perhaps matching TRBD1 (5 bases). The germline V gene has CDR1 LNHDA and CDR2 SQIVND (reference sequence). V shed 5 bases and J shed 3 bases, with 7 bases lying between them. CDR3 size: 12 residues. The CDR3 DNA is TGTGCCAGTAGTTTCAGGGACACTGAAGCTTTCTTT. Amino acids: CASSFRDTEAFF. The whole variable domain, remainder taken from reference TRBV19 and TRBJ1-1, is DGGITQSPKYLFRKEGQNVTLSCEQNLNHDAMYWYRQDPGQGLRLIYYSQIVNDFQKGDIAEGYSVSREKKESFPLTVTSAQKNPTAFYLCASSFRDTEAFFGQGTRLTVV.

The J gene is TRBJ2-7, the V gene TRBV27, with 7 bases that match TRBD2. Germline V lookup: CDR1 MNHEY, CDR2 SMNVEV (reference sequence). V trimming: 2 bases; J trimming: 1 base; junction bases outside the gene matches: 11. This CDR3 has 17 residues. The DNA of the CDR3 is TGTGCCAGCAGTTTAGTTGGATGGGGGGGTGGTTCCTACGAGCAGTACTTC. It is translated as CASSLVGWGGGSYEQYF.

The genes are TRBV9 and TRBJ2-7; the match to TRBD2 covers 7 bases. CDR3 length equals 15 residues. In germline, CDR1 is SGDLS, CDR2 YYNGEE. V dropped 0 bases and J dropped 2; count of bases not matched to a gene: 5. As DNA, the CDR3 is TGTGCCAGCAGCGTAGGGGGCGGGAGCGCCTACGAGCAGTACTTC. This gives the protein CASSVGGGSAYEQYF.

This rearrangement joins TRBV5-6 to TRBJ2-5, with TRBD1 matching over 12 bases. With 1 base clipped from V and 5 bases from J, the junction kept 6 bases outside the gene matches. Germline CDR1 SGHDT, CDR2 YYEEEE. CDR3 length: 16 amino acids. This CDR3 is CASSLPGTGGAETQYF. CDR3 in DNA: TGTGCCAGCAGCTTGCCCGGGACAGGGGGCGCGGAGACCCAGTACTTC.

The chain uses TRBV6-4 and TRBJ2-7, with 9 nucleotides matching TRBD2. Germline CDR1 MRHNA, CDR2 SNTAGT. The CDR3 has 19 amino acids. V shed 2 bases and J 2 bases; nucleotides not matched to a gene: 16. CDR3 loop: CASSDRPSGVEPPAYEQYF. For the CDR3, the DNA is TGTGCCAGCAGTGACCGCCCTAGCGGGGTAGAACCCCCCGCCTACGAGCAGTACTTC.

J is TRBJ1-2 and V is TRBV21-1; TRBD1 was called by the table and not checked on the DNA. TRBV21-1 is a listed pseudogene. The length of the CDR3 is 22 residues. This CDR3 is CASSKERGWVGDRRRRRYGYTF. In DNA, the CDR3 is TGTGCCAGCAGCAAAGAGAGGGGATGGGTGGGGGACAGAAGAAGAAGAAGGTATGGCTACACCTTC.

The V call is TRBV29-1, the J call TRBJ2-7, with 11 bases fitting TRBD1. The CDR3 loop spans 13 amino acids. Germline V gene data show CDR1 as SQVTM and CDR2 as ANQGSEA. With V trimmed by 6 bases and J by 4 bases, 5 bases remained unmatched. The CDR3 DNA sequence: TGCAGCGTCCCCGGGACAGGGGGTTACGAGCAGTACTTC. Translating gives CSVPGTGGYEQYF.

The rearrangement joins TRBV6-1 to TRBJ1-4; the D is unclear. Trimming left V 2 bases short and J 4 bases short, with 11 bases between. Germline CDR1 MNHNS, CDR2 SASEGT. The CDR3 covers 15 residues. CDR3 region: CASSEHGRDNEKLFF. In DNA, the CDR3 is TGTGCCAGCAGTGAACACGGGAGGGATAATGAAAAACTGTTTTTT.

This chain links TRBV9 with TRBJ2-1; 9 bases map to TRBD1. Germline CDR1 SGDLS, CDR2 YYNGEE. The CDR3 length is 14 residues. Losses at the gene ends were 3 bases for V and 7 bases for J; bases not matched to a gene: 5. The CDR3 loop is CASSGPGTGNEQFF. For the CDR3, the DNA is TGTGCCAGCAGCGGTCCCGGGACAGGGAATGAGCAGTTCTTC.

The chain is built from TRBV13 and TRBJ1-4; 11 bases map to TRBD1. Germline values: CDR1 PRHDT, CDR2 FYEKMQ (reference sequence). CDR3 length: 17 amino acids. V dropped 5 bases and J dropped 3; count of bases not matched to a gene: 8. The CDR3 DNA follows: TGTGCCAGCAGCGCCCGGACAGGGGGCAGACCTAATGAAAAACTGTTTTTT. Its protein is CASSARTGGRPNEKLFF.

J is TRBJ2-5 and V is TRBV5-1; the match to TRBD1 covers 8 bases. The germline V gene has CDR1 SGHRS and CDR2 YFSETQ. Trimming removed 4 bases from V and 4 bases from J; junction bases left unmatched: 3. This CDR3 spans 13 amino acids. CDR3 region: CASSETGAETQYF. As DNA, the CDR3 is TGCGCCAGCAGCGAGACAGGGGCAGAGACCCAGTACTTC.

Concerning this clone itself: The sample holds other DNA sequences that translate to the same CDR3. The chain is built from TRBV5-5 and TRBJ2-3; 9 nucleotides agree with TRBD2. This CDR3 has 14 amino acids. Germline lookup yields CDR1 SGHKS and CDR2 YYEKEE (reference sequence). With V trimmed by 4 bases and J by 4 bases, 4 bases remained unmatched. CDR3 bases: TGTGCCAGCAGCACCCCTAGCGGGGCAGATACGCAGTATTTT. Residues: CASSTPSGADTQYF. The full variable domain, completed using reference TRBV5-5 and TRBJ2-3, is DAGVTQSPTHLIKTRGQQVTLRCSPISGHKSVSWYQQVLGQGPQFIFQYYEKEERGRGNFPDRFSARQFPNYSSELNVNALLLGDSALYLCASSTPSGADTQYFGPGTRLTVL.

The rearrangement joins TRBV25-1 to TRBJ2-7, with D possibly matching TRBD2 (6 bases). This CDR3 has 15 amino acids. The germline V gene encodes CDR1 MGHDK and CDR2 SYGVNS. V was shortened by 3 bases and J by 3 bases, with 15 bases between the two germline ends. CDR3 sequence reads: CASSEPTGGVYEQYF. The CDR3 region has the DNA TGTGCCAGCAGTGAGCCTACTGGAGGGGTCTACGAGCAGTACTTC.

The sample holds one count of this clone. This rearrangement joins TRBV7-6 to TRBJ1-6; possible D gene TRBD1, 5 bases. The V end was cut by 5 bases, the J end by 7 bases, with 12 bases between. CDR1 and CDR2 (germline): SGHVS, FNYEAQ. CDR3 length: 14 residues. The CDR3 spells CASSPRGWNSPLHF. CDR3 nucleotides: TGTGCCAGCAGCCCAAGGGGATGGAATTCACCCCTCCACTTT.

The chain employs TRBV6-1 and TRBJ1-2; D is uncertain. This CDR3 has 13 residues. The V and J ends lost 3 bases and 3 bases respectively, with 8 bases between them. CDR1 is MNHNS and CDR2 is SASEGT in the germline V gene. The chain's CDR3 is CASSEGGYYGYTF. CDR3 DNA sequence: TGTGCCAGCAGTGAGGGCGGGTACTATGGCTACACCTTC.

The V gene is TRBV6-6, the J gene TRBJ2-7; 7 nucleotides align to TRBD2. Germline CDR1 reads MNHNY; CDR2 reads SVGAGI (reference sequence). V was pared by 2 bases and J by 0 bases, with 4 bases of the junction left unmatched. There are 15 residues in the CDR3. The CDR3 region is CASSYRRGSSYEQYF. DNA for the CDR3: TGTGCCAGCAGTTACCGGCGGGGGAGCTCCTACGAGCAGTACTTC.

This sequence joins TRBV27 and TRBJ1-1, with TRBD1 matching 8 bases. The V segment lost 5 bases and the J segment 4 bases; nucleotides outside the gene matches: 9. Germline values: CDR1 MNHEY, CDR2 SMNVEV (reference sequence). This CDR3 is 15 amino acids long. CDR3 loop: CASSAILQGVTEAFF. CDR3 nucleotides: TGTGCCAGCAGTGCCATCCTACAGGGGGTCACTGAAGCTTTCTTT.

The gene calls are TRBV28 and TRBJ1-4; 8 positions match TRBD1. Per the germline V gene, CDR1 is MDHEN and CDR2 is SYDVKM. Trimming took 6 bases from V and 3 from J; bases not matched to a gene: 9. This CDR3 spans 16 amino acids. The CDR3 coding sequence is TGTGCCAGCAGCCGAGATCCGGGACAGGCTAATGAAAAACTGTTTTTT. Protein sequence: CASSRDPGQANEKLFF. The whole variable domain, filled in from reference TRBV28 and TRBJ1-4, reads DVKVTQSSRYLVKRTGEKVFLECVQDMDHENMFWYRQDPGLGLRLIYFSYDVKMKEKGDIPEGYSVSREKKERFSLILESASTNQTSMYLCASSRDPGQANEKLFFGSGTQLSVL.

V and J are TRBV29-1 and TRBJ1-1; perhaps TRBD1 as D (5 bases). V lost 0 bases and J 3 bases, leaving 35 bases between the germline ends. The CDR3 loop spans 22 amino acids. The germline gives CDR1 SQVTM, CDR2 ANQGSEA. CDR3 sequence (DNA): TGCAGCGTTGAAGATCTTCTTAACGGCGGGACCGTTGATTATTATGTGGACACTGAAGCTTTCTTT. Protein product: CSVEDLLNGGTVDYYVDTEAFF.